Listed here is a single T cell receptor beta chain. Data came from immunoSEQ multiplex PCR; TCRdb stores just in-frame clones and leaves some out. In the table there are 440,000 or so clones, around 89% of which are singletons. This CDR3 contains 13 residues. CDR1 and CDR2 (germline): SGHTA, FQGTGA. Trimming pared 4 bases from V and 9 bases from J, leaving 14 bases between. The data were obtained in a study of blood T cell repertoires in COVID-19. The clonotype originates from a woman between 35 and 50 years old with COVID-19, enrolled during active disease. This sequence joins TRBV7-3 and TRBJ2-3, with no clear D. The sequenced sample consisted of peripheral blood. CDR3 amino acids: CASSSDLRGTQYF. CDR3 coding DNA: TGTGCCAGCAGCTCAGATCTCCGAGGCACGCAGTATTTT.